The clone carrying this TCR beta chain was observed a few times. Its cognate antigen is unknown. V gave up 3 bases and J gave up 3 bases, with 7 bases separating them. The CDR3 contains 13 residues. Germline CDR1 reads MNHEY; CDR2 reads SVGAGI. This record comes from a study of identical twins. General observations from the study: Within monozygotic twins, out-of-frame TCR alpha sharing was underestimated by the models. Abundant beta clonotypes from cord blood had fewer insertions, unlike memory repertoires, which showed none.

Healthy Caucasians supplied all donations. A single record per CDR3 protein comes from TCRdb applying MiXCR to the 5' RACE reads. Among 310,000 or so distinct CDR3 sequences listed, about 8% were seen once. This sample was also put to use in a study of yellow fever vaccine responses in identical twins.

The sequenced sample was memory (CD45RO+) T cells sorted from blood. The chain employs TRBV6-5 and TRBJ2-3; no clear D. The sequence was collected from a woman aged 18-30 years in good health. The CDR3: CASSYSKTDTQYF. The CDR3 DNA is TGTGCCAGCAGTTATTCTAAAACAGATACGCAGTATTTT.